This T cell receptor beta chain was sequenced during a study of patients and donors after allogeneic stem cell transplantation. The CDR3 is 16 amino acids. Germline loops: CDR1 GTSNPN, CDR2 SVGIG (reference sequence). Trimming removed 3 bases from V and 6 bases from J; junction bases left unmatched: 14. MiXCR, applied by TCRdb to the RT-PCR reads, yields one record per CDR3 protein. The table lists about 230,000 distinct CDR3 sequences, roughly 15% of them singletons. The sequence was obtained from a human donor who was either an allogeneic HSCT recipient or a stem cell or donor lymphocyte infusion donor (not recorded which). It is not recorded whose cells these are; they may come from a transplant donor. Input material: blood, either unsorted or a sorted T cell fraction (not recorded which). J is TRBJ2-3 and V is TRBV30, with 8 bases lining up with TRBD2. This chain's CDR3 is CAWREAGDFSGDTQYF. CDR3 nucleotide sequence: TGTGCCTGGAGGGAAGCGGGAGATTTCTCGGGTGATACGCAGTATTTT.